A single TCR beta chain is shown here with its context. The V segment lost 5 bases and the J segment 3 bases; nucleotides outside the gene matches: 3. CDR3 length equals 13 residues. CDR1 is MNHNY and CDR2 is SVGAGI in the germline V gene (reference sequence). The sample comes from a study of cytomegalovirus exposure and HLA in healthy donors. The primer mix had 60 Vbeta and 13 Jbeta primers. Clones were read by immunoSEQ multiplex PCR, and TCRdb kept only the in-frame ones, dropping some. The profile shows about 190,000 clones, about four fifths of them singletons. The sample was PBMCs. The TCR comes from a man aged 25-45 years in good health and CMV-seropositive. The chain links TRBV6-6 to TRBJ2-5, with 7 bases aligning to TRBD1. The CDR3 protein is CASSPGTEETQYF. The DNA for the CDR3 is TGTGCCAGCAGTCCCGGGACAGAAGAGACCCAGTACTTC.